The 18 T cell receptor beta chains in this list originate from one sample, sequenced in a study of blood T cell repertoires in COVID-19. The table came from immunoSEQ multiplex PCR; TCRdb's copy has only in-frame clones and leaves some out. This sample has about 250,000 clones, with about 89% found just once. Sample: peripheral blood. The receptors were gathered from a woman aged 55-69 years who had recovered from COVID-19.

This clone has only one observation. V is TRBV3-1 (or the pseudogene TRBV3-2) and J is TRBJ2-3; 11 bases line up with TRBD2. The CDR3 extends over 17 amino acids. J gave up 1 base and V 0 bases, and 3 bases lay outside the gene matches. The germline V gene has CDR1 LGHDT and CDR2 YNNKEL (reference sequence). The CDR3 spells CASSQDLAGGGTDTQYF. As DNA, the CDR3 is TGTGCCAGCAGCCAAGATTTAGCGGGGGGGGGCACAGATACGCAGTATTTT.

This clone was detected once. The chain joins TRBV18 to TRBJ2-7; 8 bases are a match to TRBD2. The junction had 12 bases not matched to a gene; V was cut back by 4 bases and J by 7 bases. Looked up from germline, CDR1 is KGHSH and CDR2 is LQKENI. The CDR3 extends over 15 amino acids. The CDR3 sequence is CASSRPSSGLAEQYF. The CDR3 DNA sequence: TGTGCCAGCTCACGGCCCTCTAGCGGGCTAGCAGAGCAGTACTTC.

This chain connects TRBV19 to TRBJ1-5; 8 bases fit TRBD1. J lost 3 bases, V lost 4 bases, and 5 bases had no gene match. CDR1 is LNHDA, CDR2 SQIVND, per germline (reference sequence). This CDR3 contains 15 residues. The CDR3 here is CASSTDRGINQPQHF. The CDR3 DNA reads TGTGCCAGTAGTACTGACAGGGGAATCAATCAGCCCCAGCATTTT.

The chain joins TRBV2 to TRBJ2-6; 7 positions match TRBD1. The CDR3 runs to 16 residues. From germline, CDR1 is SNHLY and CDR2 FYNNEI. After removal of 5 bases from V and 0 bases from J, the junction contained 4 bases not matched to a gene. CDR3 region: CASSKDRDSGANVLTF. CDR3 coding DNA: TGTGCCAGCAGTAAAGACAGGGACTCTGGGGCCAACGTCCTGACTTTC.

The chain uses TRBV9 and TRBJ2-3, with TRBD2 as a possible D gene (6 bases). CDR1 is SGDLS, CDR2 YYNGEE, per germline. There are 17 residues in the CDR3. V lost 4 bases, J lost 1 base, and 19 bases lay in between. CDR3 in amino acids: CASSPGGRGGGTDTQYF. CDR3 DNA sequence: TGTGCCAGCAGCCCCGGCGGGCGGGGCGGAGGCACAGATACGCAGTATTTT.

Notes on this clone: Mismatch with germline at one junction end may stem from a read error. The rearrangement joins TRBV7-7 to TRBJ2-5; 11 positions match TRBD2. CDR1 and CDR2 (germline): SSHAT, FNYEAQ (reference sequence). The CDR3 spans 16 residues. The CDR3 sequence: CASSLGLAGGQETQYF. The DNA for the CDR3 is TGTGCTAGCAGCTTAGGCCTAGCGGGGGGCCAAGAGACCCAGTACTTC.

V is TRBV20-1 and J is TRBJ1-2; D possibly corresponds to TRBD1 (5 bases). Looked up from germline, CDR1 is DFQATT and CDR2 is SNEGSKA (reference sequence). Trimming left V 3 bases short and J 7 bases short, with 12 bases between. This CDR3 is built from 12 residues. DNA of the CDR3: TGCAGTGCTAGTCGGGGGGAAGGTGGCTACACCTTC. Translation gives CSASRGEGGYTF.

The rearrangement links TRBV27 to TRBJ2-2; weak D call: TRBD2 (5 bases). Trimming removed 3 bases from V and 1 base from J, with 6 bases in between. Germline lookup yields CDR1 MNHEY and CDR2 SMNVEV (reference sequence). The CDR3 extends over 14 amino acids. The CDR3 region has the DNA TGTGCCAGCAGTTTTCGGGAGAACACCGGGGAGCTGTTTTTT. The encoded protein is CASSFRENTGELFF.

V usage is TRBV27 and J usage is TRBJ2-1, with 7 bases aligning to TRBD1. V was clipped by 6 bases and J by 3 bases; unmatched bases: 5. Germline CDR1 and CDR2: MNHEY and SMNVEV (reference sequence). This CDR3 is 14 amino acids long. The CDR3 region is CASSSDRDYNEQFF. The CDR3 nucleotides are TGTGCCAGCAGCTCAGACAGGGACTACAATGAGCAGTTCTTC.

The CDR3 spells CASSTDTGGNSPLHF. CDR3 nucleotides: TGCGCCAGCAGCACGGACACCGGTGGCAATTCACCCCTCCACTTT. The chain carries TRBV5-1 and TRBJ1-6; a possible D gene is TRBD1 (5 bases). CDR3 size: 15 residues. Deletions cut 4 bases from V and 7 bases from J, with 15 bases between. The germline V gene encodes CDR1 SGHRS and CDR2 YFSETQ.

The chain carries TRBV5-4 and TRBJ2-3; weak D call: TRBD2 (5 bases). V lost 3 bases, J lost 1 base, and 12 bases lay in between. Germline lookup yields CDR1 SGHNT and CDR2 YYREEE (reference sequence). CDR3 length equals 15 residues. Here the CDR3 DNA reads TGTGCCAGCAGCTCGTGGCTAGCTGGCACAGATACGCAGTATTTT. Its protein product is CASSSWLAGTDTQYF.

The chain uses TRBV5-1 and TRBJ1-2, with 7 positions matching TRBD1. The CDR3 contains 16 residues. The germline CDR1 and CDR2 sequences are SGHRS and YFSETQ. V shed 4 bases and J 1 base; nucleotides not matched to a gene: 10. The CDR3 region is CASSTRDRVFNYGYTF. CDR3 DNA sequence: TGCGCCAGCAGCACTCGGGACAGAGTCTTTAACTATGGCTACACCTTC.

This rearrangement joins TRBV6-2 or TRBV6-3 to TRBJ1-2; TRBD1 matches at 8 bases. CDR1 and CDR2 from the germline V gene are MNHEY and SVGEGT. The CDR3 spans 14 residues. The V and J ends lost 6 bases and 3 bases, in that order; junction bases with no gene match: 6. Written as DNA, the CDR3 is TGTGCCAGCAGCCGCGGACAGGGATACTATGGCTACACCTTC. Its translation is CASSRGQGYYGYTF.

The V call is TRBV19, the J call TRBJ1-2; 8 bases fit TRBD1. Trimming removed 3 bases from V and 0 bases from J; junction bases left unmatched: 6. From germline, CDR1 is LNHDA and CDR2 SQIVND (reference sequence). This CDR3 contains 16 residues. The CDR3 region has the DNA TGTGCCAGTAGTATGCCAGGACAGGGATCTAACTATGGCTACACCTTC. It codes for CASSMPGQGSNYGYTF. The full variable domain, its missing parts supplied by reference TRBV19 and TRBJ1-2, is DGGITQSPKYLFRKEGQNVTLSCEQNLNHDAMYWYRQDPGQGLRLIYYSQIVNDFQKGDIAEGYSVSREKKESFPLTVTSAQKNPTAFYLCASSMPGQGSNYGYTFGSGTRLTVV.

In DNA form, the CDR3 reads TGTGCCAGCAGTTACGGAGAGGTCTCCTACGAGCAGTACTTC. It encodes CASSYGEVSYEQYF. V and J are TRBV6-5 and TRBJ2-7; D call uncertain. The germline V and J ends were trimmed by 2 bases and 0 bases, with 8 bases remaining between them. The CDR3 loop spans 14 amino acids. Germline V lookup: CDR1 MNHEY, CDR2 SVGAGI.

V is TRBV7-3 and J is TRBJ1-1; D remains ambiguous. Between the trimmed V and J ends, which lost 3 bases and 4 bases, there was a span of 12 bases. The CDR3 has 14 residues. CDR1 SGHTA and CDR2 FQGTGA come from the germline V gene. CDR3 sequence reads: CASSFTPGITEAFF. Written as DNA, the CDR3 is TGTGCCAGCAGCTTCACCCCCGGTATCACTGAAGCTTTCTTT. Variable domain in full (rest from reference TRBV7-3 and TRBJ1-1): GAGVSQTPSNKVTEKGKYVELRCDPISGHTALYWYRQSLGQGPEFLIYFQGTGAADDSGLPNDRFFAVRPEGSVSTLKIQRTERGDSAVYLCASSFTPGITEAFFGQGTRLTVV.

This clone is medium-sized. This sequence joins TRBV5-8 and TRBJ1-2; D is perhaps TRBD1 (6 bases). Looked up from germline, CDR1 is SGHTS and CDR2 is YDEGEE. There are 15 residues in the CDR3. The ends were cut back, 4 bases at V and 0 bases at J, with 13 bases in the middle. CDR3 sequence: CASSARDTSNYGYTF. The CDR3 coding sequence is TGTGCCAGCAGCGCCCGGGACACTTCTAACTATGGCTACACCTTC.

The J gene is TRBJ1-5, the V gene TRBV11-2; 8 nucleotides align to TRBD1. The V and J ends lost 1 base and 7 bases, in that order; junction bases with no gene match: 6. The CDR3 has 15 amino acids. Germline V gene data show CDR1 as SGHAT and CDR2 as FQNNGV. CDR3 region: CASSLGTGGGQPQHF. CDR3 nucleotides: TGTGCCAGCAGCTTAGGAACAGGGGGAGGGCAGCCCCAGCATTTT.